A selection of T cell receptor beta chains follows, all from one sample in a study of metastatic and nonmetastatic thyroid tumors. TCRdb reprocessed the PCR reads using MiXCR. The table lists roughly 30,000 clones, roughly 19% of them singletons, with about two fifths in the top ten. The specimen sequenced was blood. The receptor source for this set is a female donor with papillary thyroid cancer or a benign thyroid nodule (not recorded which). Some clones in this sample may be carry-over from other donors' samples. Each CDR3 is given with its conserved first and last residue. The D gene is left open where the match is weak. Clone size is stated in some rows and not others, as once, few, many or a class when expanded.

medium-sized,TRBJ2-7,.,TRBV6-2/TRBV6-3,TGTGCCAGCGGGGTCTCCTACGAGCAGTACTTC,CASGVSYEQYF
.,TRBJ1-2,TRBD1,TRBV7-9,TGTGCCAGCAGTTCGACCGGGACAGATAACTATGGCTACACCTTC,CASSSTGTDNYGYTF
.,TRBJ1-1,.,TRBV5-5,TGTGCCAGCAGCGCCAATAGACGGGCCGCCCGTGAAGCTTTCTTT,CASSANRRAAREAFF
few,TRBJ2-7,.,TRBV28,TGTGCCAGCAGTTTGTGGGGCGGGGTTAGAAACGAGCAGTACTTC,CASSLWGGVRNEQYF
.,TRBJ2-5,.,TRBV7-7,TGTGCTAGCAGCTTTCTAGACATGGGGAACCAAGAGACCCAGTACTTC,CASSFLDMGNQETQYF
.,TRBJ2-7,TRBD2,TRBV19,TGTGCCAGCAGCCAAGCCGGCGGGGGGGGCTCCTACGAGCAGTACTTC,CASSQAGGGGSYEQYF
.,TRBJ2-7,.,TRBV5-8,TGTGCCAGCAGCGTACTATCCTCGGGAAGGACTGGGCAGTACTTC,CASSVLSSGRTGQYF
.,TRBJ2-1,TRBD2,TRBV20-1,TGCAGTGCTGGGACTAGCGGGAGCCCCAATGAGCAGTTCTTC,CSAGTSGSPNEQFF
many,TRBJ1-4,TRBD1,TRBV9,TGTGCCAGCAGCGGGCAGGGGGGCATTAATGAAAAACTGTTTTTT,CASSGQGGINEKLFF
many,TRBJ2-3,.,TRBV9,TGTGCCAGCAGCGTTGAGCGGAGTAGCACAGATACGCAGTATTTT,CASSVERSSTDTQYF
.,TRBJ1-5,.,TRBV20-1,TGCAGTGTTTCCGGGGGCGGTCAGCCCCAGCATTTT,CSVSGGGQPQHF
.,TRBJ2-2,TRBD2,TRBV20-1,TGCAGTGCTACGAGGACTAGCGGGAGGGCCTCCACCGGGGAGCTGTTTTTT,CSATRTSGRASTGELFF
many,TRBJ2-3,TRBD2,TRBV6-1,TGTGCCAGCAGAGATAGCGGGGGGGCCACAGATACGCAGTATTTT,CASRDSGGATDTQYF
.,TRBJ1-3,.,TRBV24-1,TGTGCCACCAGTGACTCAGGACAGCGCTCTGGAAACACCATATATTTT,CATSDSGQRSGNTIYF